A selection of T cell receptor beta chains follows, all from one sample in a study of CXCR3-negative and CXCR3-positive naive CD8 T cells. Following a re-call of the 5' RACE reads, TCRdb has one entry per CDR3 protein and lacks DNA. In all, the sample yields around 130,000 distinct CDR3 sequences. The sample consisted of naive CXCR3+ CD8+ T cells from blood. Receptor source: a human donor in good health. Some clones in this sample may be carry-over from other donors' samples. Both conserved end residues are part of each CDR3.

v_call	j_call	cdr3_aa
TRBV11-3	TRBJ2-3	CASSLIAGEGDTQYF
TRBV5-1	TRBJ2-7	CASSLDRVDEQYF
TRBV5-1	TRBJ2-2	CASSLGPGQGGTGELFF
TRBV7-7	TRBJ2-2	CASSPSLSSGRAGELFF
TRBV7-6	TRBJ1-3	CASSLAARTSGNTIYF
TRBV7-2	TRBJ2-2	CASSISSYTGELFF
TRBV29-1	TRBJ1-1	CSVERALNTEAFF
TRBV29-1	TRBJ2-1	CSVSKSSYNEQFF
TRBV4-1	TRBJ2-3	CASSQEASGMGGTQYF
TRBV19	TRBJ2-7	CASSSDNYEQYF
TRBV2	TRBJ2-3	CASSDGRGPTDTQYF
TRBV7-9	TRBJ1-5	CASSWGGLNQPQHF
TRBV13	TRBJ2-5	CASSKSRETQYF
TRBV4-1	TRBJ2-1	CASSQSTSGGSSYNEQFF
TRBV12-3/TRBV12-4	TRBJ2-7	CASSLGPAPMDRSYEQYF
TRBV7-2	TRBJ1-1	CASSPVTGGTEAFF
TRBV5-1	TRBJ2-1	CASSLISGISSYNEQFF
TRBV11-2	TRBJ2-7	CASSLGRLYEQYF